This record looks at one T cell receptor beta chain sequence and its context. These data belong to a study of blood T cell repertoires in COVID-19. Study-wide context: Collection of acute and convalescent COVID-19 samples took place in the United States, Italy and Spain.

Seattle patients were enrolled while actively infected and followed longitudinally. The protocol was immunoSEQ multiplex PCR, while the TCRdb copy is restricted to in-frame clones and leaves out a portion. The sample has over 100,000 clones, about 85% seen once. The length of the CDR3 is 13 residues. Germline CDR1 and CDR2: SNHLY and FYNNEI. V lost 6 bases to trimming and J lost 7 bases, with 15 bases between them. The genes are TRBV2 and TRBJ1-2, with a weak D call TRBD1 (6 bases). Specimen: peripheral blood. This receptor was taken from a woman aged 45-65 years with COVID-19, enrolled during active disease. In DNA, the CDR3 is TGTGCCAGCAGCGCTGGGACAAACCCTGGCTACACCTTC. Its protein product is CASSAGTNPGYTF.